Only one count was recorded for the clone carrying this T cell receptor (beta chain). Its antigen is unidentified. This specimen comes from a study of OX40 agonist ivuxolimab in advanced cancers. V was cut by 3 bases and J by 3 bases, with 6 bases left in between. The length of the CDR3 is 12 residues. Germline-derived CDR1 and CDR2 are MGHRA and YSYEKL. The study's findings and limits: Researchers report that CD8+ T cells had, on average, more expanded clones than CD4+.

Sequencing was performed with immunoSEQ multiplex PCR; in TCRdb, only in-frame clones are kept and a portion is missing. This sample has roughly 30,000 clones; approximately 88% occur once, and the top ten carry roughly a sixth. The chain combines TRBV4-1 with TRBJ2-7; D ambiguous. This TCR derives from an adult with an advanced solid tumor such as melanoma, head and neck, liver or kidney cancer. Sequenced here: CD4+ or CD8+ T cells sorted from blood, sampled in a trial of the OX40 agonist ivuxolimab. The CDR3 nucleotides read TGCGCCAGCAGCCACTTAGGCTACGAGCAGTACTTC. Its protein product is CASSHLGYEQYF.